The 32 T cell receptor beta chains in this list originate from one sample, sequenced in a study of shared clonotypes between healthy human individuals. Profiling relied on immunoSEQ multiplex PCR, and the TCRdb table lists in-frame clones only, not all of them. The table has around 2,100,000 clones, about 95% seen once; the top ten hold 1% to 1.5%. CD8 cells classed as naive were CD45RO-negative and positively selected for CCR7, excluding terminally differentiated effector memory CD45RA+ cells. Material: naive CD8+ T cells sorted from blood. The receptors were gathered from a young man in good health.

This chain links TRBV6-5 with TRBJ2-5; D perhaps matches TRBD2 (6 bases). The V end lost 6 bases, the J end lost 0 bases, and 11 bases lay between the germline ends. In germline, CDR1 is MNHEY, CDR2 SVGAGI. The CDR3 is 14 residues long. The CDR3 DNA is TGTGCCAGCAGCCTCGGGGACTACCAAGAGACCCAGTACTTC. Encoded protein: CASSLGDYQETQYF.

The genes are TRBV29-1 and TRBJ2-5, with 7 positions matching TRBD2. The CDR3 is 12 amino acids. V lost 5 bases to trimming and J lost 1 base; unmatched junction nucleotides: 1. Germline loops: CDR1 SQVTM, CDR2 ANQGSEA. CDR3 sequence reads: CSVSGGQETQYF. In DNA, the CDR3 is TGCAGCGTTTCGGGGGGCCAAGAGACCCAGTACTTC.

The genes are TRBV9 and TRBJ2-2; 7 nucleotides align to TRBD2. The CDR3 loop spans 14 amino acids. CDR1 is SGDLS, CDR2 YYNGEE, per germline. V lost 4 bases, J lost 7 bases, and 7 bases stayed unmatched. CDR3 sequence reads: CASSTAGSGGELFF. CDR3 in DNA: TGTGCCAGCAGCACAGCGGGATCGGGCGGGGAGCTGTTTTTT.

The J gene is TRBJ2-2, the V gene TRBV6-6; 7 nucleotides align to TRBD2. The junction had 8 bases not matched to a gene; V was cut back by 8 bases and J by 5 bases. The CDR3 is 14 residues long. The germline V gene encodes CDR1 MNHNY and CDR2 SVGAGI (reference sequence). For the CDR3, the DNA is TGTGCCAGCGGGAGGGTCGGGCCAACCGGGGAGCTGTTTTTT. Translation: CASGRVGPTGELFF.

The chain has TRBV7-9 and TRBJ2-7; 7 bases are shared with TRBD2. Germline V gene data show CDR1 as SEHNR and CDR2 as FQNEAQ (reference sequence). The length of the CDR3 is 17 residues. V was pared by 4 bases and J by 1 base, with 13 bases of the junction left unmatched. The chain's CDR3 is CASSSAVGGSGSYEQYF. CDR3 in DNA: TGTGCCAGCAGCTCAGCCGTAGGCGGGAGTGGGTCCTACGAGCAGTACTTC.

The chain has TRBV10-3 and TRBJ2-5; 7 bases line up with TRBD2. Germline CDR1 is ENHRY and CDR2 is SYGVKD. CDR3 length: 15 residues. The J segment lost 2 bases and the V segment lost 8 bases, leaving 11 bases of the junction unmatched. The CDR3 is CAIGIHWGGQETQYF. CDR3 bases: TGTGCCATCGGGATACATTGGGGGGGGCAAGAGACCCAGTACTTC.

In its sample, this clone was seen once. The chain combines TRBV29-1 with TRBJ2-7; possibly TRBD1 for D (6 bases). The CDR3 spans 12 residues. V was cut by 7 bases and J by 3 bases, with 13 bases left in between. CDR1 is SQVTM, CDR2 ANQGSEA, per germline. The CDR3 DNA is TGCAGCGCCGGACCAGGGGTCTACGAGCAGTACTTC. Residues: CSAGPGVYEQYF.

The chain employs TRBV27 and TRBJ1-4, with D perhaps matching TRBD1 (6 bases). This CDR3 comprises 12 residues. The germline V and J ends were trimmed by 8 bases and 7 bases, with 11 bases remaining between them. Looked up from germline, CDR1 is MNHEY and CDR2 is SMNVEV (reference sequence). CDR3: CASRGGVEKLFF. As DNA, the CDR3 is TGTGCCAGCCGGGGGGGCGTTGAAAAACTGTTTTTT.

V usage is TRBV6-6 and J usage is TRBJ1-1; D gene unclear. V was cut by 6 bases and J by 7 bases, with 21 bases left in between. In germline, CDR1 is MNHNY, CDR2 SVGAGI (reference sequence). This CDR3 has 15 residues. CDR3 in amino acids: CASSFRAPNADEAFF. The DNA of the CDR3 is TGTGCCAGCAGCTTCCGGGCCCCTAATGCCGATGAAGCTTTCTTT.

The chain couples TRBV27 to TRBJ1-1; D gene uncertain. Trimming removed 4 bases from V and 3 bases from J, with 12 bases in between. The CDR3 has 14 amino acids. CDR1 and CDR2 from the germline V gene are MNHEY and SMNVEV (reference sequence). The CDR3 spells CASSSFGGDTEAFF. The CDR3 DNA is TGTGCCAGCAGTTCCTTCGGCGGGGACACTGAAGCTTTCTTT.

The CDR3 DNA sequence: TGTGCCAGCAGCGCAGTGAGGGATGAGCAGTTCTTC. Translating it yields CASSAVRDEQFF. The chain joins TRBV13 to TRBJ2-1, with D possibly TRBD2 on 5 matching bases. Germline V gene data show CDR1 as PRHDT and CDR2 as FYEKMQ (reference sequence). Trimming pared 5 bases from V and 8 bases from J, leaving 10 bases between. This CDR3 spans 12 amino acids.

The V and J genes are TRBV4-1 and TRBJ2-5; 11 bases map to TRBD1. The CDR3 spans 17 residues. The V and J ends lost 1 base and 2 bases, in that order; junction bases with no gene match: 6. Germline CDR1 reads MGHRA; CDR2 reads YSYEKL. The DNA for the CDR3 is TGCGCCAGCAGCCAAGTTCCGGGACAGGGGGTACAAGAGACCCAGTACTTC. It encodes CASSQVPGQGVQETQYF.

The chain combines TRBV4-3 with TRBJ2-1, with D maybe TRBD1 (6 bases). Trimming removed 0 bases from V and 5 bases from J, with 17 bases in between. CDR1 is LGHNA and CDR2 is YSLEER in the germline V gene. The CDR3 has 17 amino acids. In DNA form, the CDR3 reads TGCGCCAGCAGCCAAGATGGGCTAGGGGGAGAGGACAATGAGCAGTTCTTC. Protein product: CASSQDGLGGEDNEQFF.

This clone was counted a single time. The V and J genes are TRBV5-4 and TRBJ2-2; TRBD2 agrees at 7 bases. Trimming cost V 3 bases and J 6 bases; bases outside gene matches: 8. CDR3 length: 15 residues. Germline lookup yields CDR1 SGHNT and CDR2 YYREEE (reference sequence). CDR3 sequence (DNA): TGTGCCAGCAGCTCCCAAGGCGGGAGTCCCGGGGAGCTGTTTTTT. It encodes CASSSQGGSPGELFF. Variable domain in full (rest from reference TRBV5-4 and TRBJ2-2): ETGVTQSPTHLIKTRGQQVTLRCSSQSGHNTVSWYQQALGQGPQFIFQYYREEENGRGNFPPRFSGLQFPNYSSELNVNALELDDSALYLCASSSQGGSPGELFFGEGSRLTVL.

V usage is TRBV10-1 and J usage is TRBJ2-2, with D possibly matching TRBD1 (5 bases). V lost 5 bases and J lost 3, with 10 bases in between. Germline V lookup: CDR1 WNHNN, CDR2 SYGVQD (reference sequence). The CDR3 extends over 14 amino acids. CDR3 bases: TGCGCCAGCAGTCGCGACAGTTACACCGGGGAGCTGTTTTTT. Residues: CASSRDSYTGELFF.

The V call is TRBV27, the J call TRBJ2-3, with 9 bases that match TRBD2. CDR1 and CDR2 (germline): MNHEY, SMNVEV (reference sequence). V shed 5 bases and J 0 bases; nucleotides not matched to a gene: 6. CDR3 length: 16 amino acids. The CDR3 sequence is CASSPIAGASTDTQYF. Written as DNA, the CDR3 is TGTGCCAGCAGTCCAATAGCGGGGGCGAGCACAGATACGCAGTATTTT.

Notes on this clone: Other DNA variants within this sample encode the same CDR3. The chain recombines TRBV27 with TRBJ2-7; D possibly corresponds to TRBD2 (5 bases). Germline loops: CDR1 MNHEY, CDR2 SMNVEV (reference sequence). Trimming stripped 6 bases from V and 0 bases from J, with 9 bases between. The CDR3 consists of 13 residues. CDR3 DNA sequence: TGTGCCAGCAGCCTCGACTACTCCTACGAGCAGTACTTC. Protein product: CASSLDYSYEQYF.

The V call is TRBV4-3, the J call TRBJ2-1; 9 nucleotides align to TRBD1. CDR1 and CDR2 from the germline V gene are LGHNA and YSLEER. The CDR3 loop spans 15 amino acids. V trimming: 2 bases; J trimming: 9 bases; junction bases outside the gene matches: 8. CDR3 sequence: CASSQHRTGAAEQFF. The CDR3 DNA sequence: TGCGCCAGCAGCCAACATCGGACAGGGGCGGCTGAGCAGTTCTTC.

The chain couples TRBV7-9 to TRBJ2-7; D possibly matches TRBD1 or TRBD2 (7 bases each). Trimming cost V 5 bases and J 4 bases, with 18 bases left between them. The CDR3 contains 15 residues. Germline-derived CDR1 and CDR2 are SEHNR and FQNEAQ (reference sequence). The CDR3: CASSGPGQGGYEQYF. The CDR3 region has the DNA TGTGCCAGCAGCGGGCCTGGGCAGGGGGGGTACGAGCAGTACTTC.

The chain uses TRBV6-1 and TRBJ1-3; unclear D gene. The germline V gene has CDR1 MNHNS and CDR2 SASEGT. The CDR3 loop spans 15 amino acids. V was clipped by 2 bases and J by 2 bases, with 10 bases between them. This CDR3 reads CASSEYKLTGNTIYF. The CDR3, as DNA: TGTGCCAGCAGTGAATATAAGCTGACTGGAAACACCATATATTTT.

Worth noting for this clone: Its ends do not fully match the called genes, so a read error is possible. The V and J genes are TRBV13 and TRBJ2-7; D unclear. The CDR3 loop spans 13 amino acids. Germline loops: CDR1 PRHDT, CDR2 FYEKMQ (reference sequence). The CDR3 DNA follows: TGTGCCAGCAGCGTAGGCCTCTCCTACGAGCAGTACTTC. This encodes CASSVGLSYEQYF.

This clone was observed a single time. The chain employs TRBV10-2 and TRBJ1-6; perhaps TRBD1 as D (5 bases). CDR3 length equals 18 residues. The V gene lost 6 bases and the J gene lost 0 bases, with 18 bases spanning the gap. Per germline, CDR1 WSHSY and CDR2 SAAADI. The CDR3 coding sequence is TGCGCCAGCAGCGAGGTGGGACCGAAGAGCTCCTATAATTCACCCCTCCACTTT. It encodes CASSEVGPKSSYNSPLHF.

As for this clone: Other DNA sequences in the same sample also yield this CDR3. The chain uses TRBV2 and TRBJ2-1; no clear D gene. The CDR3 length is 8 residues. The V gene's germline CDR1 is SNHLY and CDR2 FYNNEI. The V end lost 2 bases, the J end lost 13 bases, and 0 bases lay between the germline ends. The CDR3 spells CASSEQFF. CDR3 DNA sequence: TGTGCCAGCAGTGAACAGTTCTTC.

The gene calls are TRBV4-1 and TRBJ1-4; TRBD1 is a possible D gene (5 bases). Germline values: CDR1 MGHRA, CDR2 YSYEKL. The CDR3 is made up of 16 amino acids. V lost 6 bases and J lost 5, with 19 bases in between. DNA for the CDR3: TGCGCCAGCAGTCAAACCGGCCGGGGCGAGAATGAAAAACTGTTTTTT. Translation: CASSQTGRGENEKLFF.

The chain couples TRBV6-5 to TRBJ2-7; 7 nucleotides agree with TRBD1. The V gene end was trimmed by 1 base and the J gene end by 2 bases; junction bases not matched to a gene: 5. CDR1 is MNHEY, CDR2 SVGAGI, per germline. The CDR3 is made up of 15 amino acids. The CDR3 coding sequence is TGTGCCAGCAGTTACTATGGGACAGAAGCCTACGAGCAGTACTTC. It yields the protein CASSYYGTEAYEQYF.

V is TRBV6-5 and J is TRBJ2-1; D may correspond to TRBD1 or TRBD2 (5 bases each). V was shortened by 2 bases and J by 9 bases, with 8 bases between the two germline ends. CDR1 is MNHEY, CDR2 SVGAGI, per germline. CDR3 length equals 12 residues. The CDR3: CASSYEGSEQFF. The CDR3, as DNA: TGTGCCAGCAGTTACGAGGGGAGTGAGCAGTTCTTC.

This chain links TRBV11-2 with TRBJ2-5; 7 nucleotides match TRBD1. J gave up 5 bases and V 5 bases, and 11 bases lay outside the gene matches. The CDR3 covers 15 residues. In germline, CDR1 is SGHAT, CDR2 FQNNGV. CDR3 DNA: TGTGCCAGCAGCCCACCGACAGGGAACTGGGAGACCCAGTACTTC. Its translation: CASSPPTGNWETQYF.

This sequence joins TRBV11-2 and TRBJ2-5, with D perhaps assigned TRBD1 or TRBD2 (5 bases each). Trimming pared 6 bases from V and 1 base from J, leaving 9 bases between. Germline values: CDR1 SGHAT, CDR2 FQNNGV. This CDR3 is 13 amino acids long. The CDR3 protein is CASRGDLQETQYF. CDR3 DNA sequence: TGTGCCAGCAGAGGGGACCTCCAAGAGACCCAGTACTTC.

This clone came up once. The chain couples TRBV27 to TRBJ2-7, with 7 positions matching TRBD1. The V and J ends lost 7 bases and 2 bases, in that order; junction bases with no gene match: 8. The CDR3 has 14 residues. Germline CDR1 reads MNHEY; CDR2 reads SMNVEV (reference sequence). CDR3 protein: CASKLGGRAYEQYF. CDR3 coding DNA: TGTGCCAGCAAATTAGGGGGCAGGGCCTACGAGCAGTACTTC.

A remark on this clone: Other DNA variants within this sample encode the same CDR3. V and J are TRBV27 and TRBJ1-1, with D perhaps matching TRBD1 (5 bases). V gave up 3 bases and J gave up 1 base, with 9 bases separating them. Germline V gives CDR1 MNHEY, CDR2 SMNVEV (reference sequence). The CDR3 length is 14 residues. CDR3 coding DNA: TGTGCCAGCAGTTTCGGAGGGGAGAACACTGAAGCTTTCTTT. Amino acids: CASSFGGENTEAFF.

The gene calls are TRBV13 and TRBJ1-4, with a tentative D call TRBD1 (5 bases). The ends were cut back, 5 bases at V and 3 bases at J, with 13 bases in the middle. The germline V gene has CDR1 PRHDT and CDR2 FYEKMQ (reference sequence). The CDR3 runs 15 residues. The CDR3 sequence is CASSPGTVSNEKLFF. The CDR3 nucleotides are TGTGCCAGCAGCCCGGGGACGGTCTCTAATGAAAAACTGTTTTTT.

The chain combines TRBV19 with TRBJ1-4, with a possible D match to TRBD1 (5 bases). Trimming removed 7 bases from V and 3 bases from J, with 12 bases in between. The CDR3 has 14 residues. Germline CDR1 LNHDA, CDR2 SQIVND (reference sequence). The CDR3 is CASMGQGSNEKLFF. Written as DNA, the CDR3 is TGTGCCAGTATGGGGCAAGGGTCTAATGAAAAACTGTTTTTT.